These T cell receptor beta chains were read from a single sample in a study of cytomegalovirus exposure and HLA in healthy donors. Repertoires were generated with immunoSEQ multiplex PCR, while TCRdb's copy carries only in-frame clones and drops some. The sample lists a few hundred thousand clones, around 88% occurring once. The specimen sequenced was PBMCs. These receptors all stem from a woman aged 18-30 years in good health and CMV-seronegative. Both conserved end residues are part of each CDR3. Each record gives: V gene, J gene, D gene, CDR3 protein, CDR3 DNA. The D gene is left open where the match is weak.

>TRBV14|TRBJ1-2|.
CASSLEQGRNYGYTF
TGTGCCAGCAGCCTTGAACAGGGAAGAAACTATGGCTACACCTTC
>TRBV7-3|TRBJ2-1|TRBD2
CASSLLAGGFNEQFF
TGTGCCAGCAGCTTACTAGCGGGAGGGTTTAATGAGCAGTTCTTC
>TRBV6-5|TRBJ1-2|.
CASSPQIEAAGYTF
TGTGCCAGCAGCCCCCAAATAGAGGCGGCTGGCTACACCTTC
>TRBV30|TRBJ1-2|.
CAWSVLDSADGYTF
TGTGCCTGGAGTGTACTGGACAGTGCGGATGGCTACACCTTC
>TRBV4-1|TRBJ1-4|.
CASSQGAWVDEKLFF
TGCGCCAGCAGCCAAGGGGCCTGGGTTGACGAAAAACTGTTTTTT
>TRBV28|TRBJ2-7|TRBD2
CASMGLAGPYEQYF
TGTGCCAGCATGGGACTAGCGGGGCCCTACGAGCAGTACTTC
>TRBV7-9|TRBJ2-1|.
CASSSRQAHNEQFF
TGTGCCAGCAGCTCACGACAGGCACACAATGAGCAGTTCTTC
>TRBV4-2|TRBJ2-1|TRBD2
CASSPTSGVYNEQFF
TGTGCCAGCAGCCCGACTAGCGGGGTTTACAATGAGCAGTTCTTC
>TRBV5-4|TRBJ2-5|.
CASSSNRGQTQYF
TGTGCCAGCAGCTCGAACAGAGGGCAGACCCAGTACTTC
>TRBV10-1|TRBJ1-2|.
CASSDSRAWDYGYTF
TGCGCCAGCAGTGACTCCAGAGCGTGGGACTATGGCTACACCTTC
>TRBV10-3|TRBJ1-1|TRBD1
CAIRTGVNTEAFF
TGTGCCATCAGGACAGGGGTGAACACTGAAGCTTTCTTT
>TRBV4-2|TRBJ1-1|.
CASSRTGTQNTEAFF
TGTGCCAGCAGCCGGACCGGGACACAGAACACTGAAGCTTTCTTT
>TRBV4-2|TRBJ2-3|TRBD1
CASSQGQQQYF
TGTGCCAGCAGCCAGGGACAGCAGCAGTATTTT
>TRBV30|TRBJ2-7|TRBD2
CAWNSTSGSREQYF
TGTGCCTGGAATTCGACTAGCGGGTCCCGCGAGCAGTACTTC
>TRBV30|TRBJ1-2|TRBD1
CAWSPTGRYGYTF
TGTGCCTGGAGTCCGACAGGGCGGTACGGCTACACCTTC
>TRBV7-9|TRBJ1-6|TRBD1
CASSPGQGDSYNSPLHF
TGTGCCAGCAGCCCGGGACAGGGGGACTCCTATAATTCACCCCTCCACTTT
>TRBV5-1|TRBJ2-7|.
CASSDTYEQYF
TGCGCCAGCAGCGATACCTACGAGCAGTACTTC
>TRBV11-3|TRBJ1-1|.
CASSPGLKNTEAFF
TGTGCCAGCAGCCCAGGACTGAAGAACACTGAAGCTTTCTTT